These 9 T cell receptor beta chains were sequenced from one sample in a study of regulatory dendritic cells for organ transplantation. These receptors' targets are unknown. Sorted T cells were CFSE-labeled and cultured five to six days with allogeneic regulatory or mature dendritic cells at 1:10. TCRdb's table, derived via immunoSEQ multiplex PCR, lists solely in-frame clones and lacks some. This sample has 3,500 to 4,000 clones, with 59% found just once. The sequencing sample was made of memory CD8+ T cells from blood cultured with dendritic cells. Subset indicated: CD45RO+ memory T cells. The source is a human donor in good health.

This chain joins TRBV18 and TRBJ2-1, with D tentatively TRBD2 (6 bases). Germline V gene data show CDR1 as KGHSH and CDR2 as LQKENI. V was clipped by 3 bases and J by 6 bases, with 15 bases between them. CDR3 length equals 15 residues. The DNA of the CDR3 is TGTGCCAGCTCACCCGGGACTCCCTCTAGCAATGAGCAGTTCTTC. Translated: CASSPGTPSSNEQFF.

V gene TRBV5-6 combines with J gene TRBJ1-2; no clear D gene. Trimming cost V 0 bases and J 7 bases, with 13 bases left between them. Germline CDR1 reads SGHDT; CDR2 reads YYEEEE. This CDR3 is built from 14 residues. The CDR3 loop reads CASSLETGLSGYTF. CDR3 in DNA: TGTGCCAGCAGCTTGGAAACGGGGTTGAGTGGCTACACCTTC.

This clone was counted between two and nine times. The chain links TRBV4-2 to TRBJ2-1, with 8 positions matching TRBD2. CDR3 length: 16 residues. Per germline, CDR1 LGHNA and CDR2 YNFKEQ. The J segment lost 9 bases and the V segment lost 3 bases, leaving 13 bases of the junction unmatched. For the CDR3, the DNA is TGTGCCAGCAGCCAGTGGGCGGGGGGTGCCCCAGGTGAGCAGTTCTTC. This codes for CASSQWAGGAPGEQFF.

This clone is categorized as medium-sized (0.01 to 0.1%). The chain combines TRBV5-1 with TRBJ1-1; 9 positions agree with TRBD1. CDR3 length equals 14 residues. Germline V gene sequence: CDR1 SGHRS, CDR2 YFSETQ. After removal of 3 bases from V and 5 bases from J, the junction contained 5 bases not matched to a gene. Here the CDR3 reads CASSWGQGWTEAFF. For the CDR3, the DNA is TGCGCCAGCAGCTGGGGACAGGGTTGGACTGAAGCTTTCTTT.

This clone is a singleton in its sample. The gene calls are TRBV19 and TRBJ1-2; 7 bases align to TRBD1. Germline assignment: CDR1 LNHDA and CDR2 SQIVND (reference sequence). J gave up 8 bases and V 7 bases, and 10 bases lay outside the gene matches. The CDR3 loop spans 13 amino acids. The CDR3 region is CASTLDRRGGYTF. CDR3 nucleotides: TGTGCCAGTACCTTGGACAGGAGAGGGGGCTACACCTTC.

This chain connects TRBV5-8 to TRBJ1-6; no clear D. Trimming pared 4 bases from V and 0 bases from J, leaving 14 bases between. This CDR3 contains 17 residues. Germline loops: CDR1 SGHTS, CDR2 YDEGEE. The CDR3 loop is CASSPDSVGSYNSPLHF. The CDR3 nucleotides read TGTGCCAGCAGCCCGGACTCGGTGGGCTCCTATAATTCACCCCTCCACTTT.

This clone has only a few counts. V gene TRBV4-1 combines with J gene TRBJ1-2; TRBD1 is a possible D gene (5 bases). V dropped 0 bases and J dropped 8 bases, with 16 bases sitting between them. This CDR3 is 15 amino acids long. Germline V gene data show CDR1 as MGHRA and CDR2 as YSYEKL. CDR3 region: CASSQDIGGIRGYTF. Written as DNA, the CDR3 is TGCGCCAGCAGCCAAGATATCGGGGGAATAAGGGGCTACACCTTC.

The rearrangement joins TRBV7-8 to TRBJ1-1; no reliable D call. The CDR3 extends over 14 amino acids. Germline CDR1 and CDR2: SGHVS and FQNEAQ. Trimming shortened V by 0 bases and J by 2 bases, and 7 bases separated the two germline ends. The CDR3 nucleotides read TGTGCCAGCAGCTTAGCGCCAGAAAACACTGAAGCTTTCTTT. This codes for CASSLAPENTEAFF.

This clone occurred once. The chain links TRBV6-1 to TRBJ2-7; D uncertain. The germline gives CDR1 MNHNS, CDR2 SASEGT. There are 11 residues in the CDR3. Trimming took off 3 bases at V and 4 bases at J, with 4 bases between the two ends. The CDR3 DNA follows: TGTGCCAGCAGTGACTCGTACGAGCAGTACTTC. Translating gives CASSDSYEQYF.